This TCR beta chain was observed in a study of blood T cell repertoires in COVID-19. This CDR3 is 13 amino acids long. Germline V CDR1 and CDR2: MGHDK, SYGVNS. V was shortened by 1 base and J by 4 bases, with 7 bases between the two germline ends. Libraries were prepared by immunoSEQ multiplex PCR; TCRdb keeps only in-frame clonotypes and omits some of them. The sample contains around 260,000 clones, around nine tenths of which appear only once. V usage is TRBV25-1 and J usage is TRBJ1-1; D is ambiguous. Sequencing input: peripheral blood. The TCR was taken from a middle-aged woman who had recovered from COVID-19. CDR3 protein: CASSEWPATEAFF. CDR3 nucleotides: TGTGCCAGCAGTGAATGGCCCGCCACTGAAGCTTTCTTT.